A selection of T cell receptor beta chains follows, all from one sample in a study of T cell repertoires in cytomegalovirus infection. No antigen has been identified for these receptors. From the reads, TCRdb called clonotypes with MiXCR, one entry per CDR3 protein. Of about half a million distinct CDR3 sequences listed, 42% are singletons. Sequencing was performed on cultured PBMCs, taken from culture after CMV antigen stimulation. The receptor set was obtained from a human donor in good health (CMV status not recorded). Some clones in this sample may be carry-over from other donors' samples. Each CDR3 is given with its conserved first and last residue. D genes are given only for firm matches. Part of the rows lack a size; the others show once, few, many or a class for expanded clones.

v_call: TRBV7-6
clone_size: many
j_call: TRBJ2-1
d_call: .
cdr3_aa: CASSINTYNEQFF
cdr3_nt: TGTGCCAGCAGCATAAATACCTACAATGAGCAGTTCTTC

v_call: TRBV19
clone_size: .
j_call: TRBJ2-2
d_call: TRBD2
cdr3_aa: CASRGLAGKFANTGELFF
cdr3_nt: TGTGCCAGTAGAGGACTAGCGGGCAAGTTCGCGAACACCGGGGAGCTGTTTTTT

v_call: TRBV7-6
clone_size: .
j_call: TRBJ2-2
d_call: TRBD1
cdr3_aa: CASSLTWAGGTGELFF
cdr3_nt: TGTGCCAGCAGCTTAACTTGGGCAGGGGGAACCGGGGAGCTGTTTTTT

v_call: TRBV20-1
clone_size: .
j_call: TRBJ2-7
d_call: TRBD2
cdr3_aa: CSANPTGLAGKYEQYF
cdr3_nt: TGCAGTGCTAATCCGACCGGACTAGCGGGAAAATACGAGCAGTACTTC

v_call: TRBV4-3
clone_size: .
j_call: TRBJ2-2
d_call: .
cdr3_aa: CASSQQTGTFTGELFF
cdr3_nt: TGCGCCAGCAGCCAGCAGACCGGGACATTCACTGGGGAGCTGTTTTTT

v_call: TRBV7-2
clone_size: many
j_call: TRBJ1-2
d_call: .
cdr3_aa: CASSSVGVFGYGYTF
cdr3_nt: TGTGCCAGCAGCTCTGTAGGAGTGTTTGGCTATGGCTACACCTTC

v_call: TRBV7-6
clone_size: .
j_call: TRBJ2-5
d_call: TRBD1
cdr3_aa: CASSSRMDRNQETQYF
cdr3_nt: TGTGCCAGCAGCTCCCGAATGGACAGGAACCAAGAGACCCAGTACTTC

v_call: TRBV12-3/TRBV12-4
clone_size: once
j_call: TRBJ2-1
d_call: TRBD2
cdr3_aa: CAAAEGGDNEQFF
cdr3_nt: TGTGCCGCAGCAGAGGGAGGGGACAATGAGCAGTTCTTC

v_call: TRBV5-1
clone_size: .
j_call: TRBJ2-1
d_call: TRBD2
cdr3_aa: CASSFGLAGSYNEQFF
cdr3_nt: TGCGCCAGCAGCTTCGGACTAGCGGGGTCCTACAATGAGCAGTTCTTC

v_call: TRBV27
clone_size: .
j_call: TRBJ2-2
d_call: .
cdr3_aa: CASSLLGQGLGTGELFF
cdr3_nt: TGTGCCAGCAGTTTATTGGGGCAGGGGTTGGGTACCGGGGAGCTGTTTTTT

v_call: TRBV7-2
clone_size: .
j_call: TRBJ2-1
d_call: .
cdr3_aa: CASSLAASRDEQFF
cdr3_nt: TGTGCCAGCAGCTTAGCAGCTAGCAGAGATGAGCAGTTCTTC

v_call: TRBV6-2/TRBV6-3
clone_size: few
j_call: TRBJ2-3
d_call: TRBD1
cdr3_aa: CATKPPPQGGVEAQYF
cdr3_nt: TGTGCCACAAAACCCCCCCCCCAAGGGGGCGTCGAGGCGCAGTATTTT

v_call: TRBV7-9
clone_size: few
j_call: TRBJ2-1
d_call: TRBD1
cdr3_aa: CASSPRDRVVYEQFF
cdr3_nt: TGTGCCAGCAGCCCCCGGGACAGGGTGGTCTATGAGCAGTTCTTC

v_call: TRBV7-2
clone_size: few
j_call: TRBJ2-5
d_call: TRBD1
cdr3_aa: CASSVYRGRETQYF
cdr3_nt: TGTGCCAGCAGCGTTTACAGGGGCAGGGAGACCCAGTACTTC

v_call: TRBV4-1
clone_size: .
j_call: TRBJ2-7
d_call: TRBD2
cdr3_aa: CASSQASGRLYEQYF
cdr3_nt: TGCGCCAGCAGCCAGGCTAGCGGGAGGTTGTACGAGCAGTACTTC

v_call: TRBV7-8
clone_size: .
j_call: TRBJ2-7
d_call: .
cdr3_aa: CASGVRDEQYF
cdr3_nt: TGTGCCAGCGGCGTTAGGGATGAGCAGTACTTC

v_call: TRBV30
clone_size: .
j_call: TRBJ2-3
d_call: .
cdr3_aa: CAWSVGTPDTQYF
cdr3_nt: TGTGCCTGGAGTGTTGGGACTCCAGATACGCAGTATTTT

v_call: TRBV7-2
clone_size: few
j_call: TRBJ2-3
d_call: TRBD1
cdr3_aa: CASSLAPGQADTQYF
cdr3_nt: TGTGCCAGCAGCTTAGCGCCGGGACAGGCAGATACGCAGTATTTT

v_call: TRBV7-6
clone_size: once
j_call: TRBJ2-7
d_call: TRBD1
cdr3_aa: CASIEGQNSYEQYF
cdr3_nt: TGTGCCAGCATAGAGGGACAGAACTCCTACGAGCAGTACTTC

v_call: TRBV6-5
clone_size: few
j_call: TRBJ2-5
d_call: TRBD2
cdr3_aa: CASSITSGRAVETQYF
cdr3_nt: TGTGCCAGCAGCATTACTAGCGGGAGGGCCGTGGAGACCCAGTACTTC

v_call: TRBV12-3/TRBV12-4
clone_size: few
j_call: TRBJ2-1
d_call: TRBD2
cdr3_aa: CASDWTSSNEQFF
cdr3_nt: TGTGCCTCGGATTGGACTAGCAGCAATGAGCAGTTCTTC

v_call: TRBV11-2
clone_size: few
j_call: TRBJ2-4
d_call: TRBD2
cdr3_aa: CASSPRLAGVLAKNIQYF
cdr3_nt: TGTGCCAGCAGCCCCCGACTAGCGGGGGTTCTCGCCAAAAACATTCAGTACTTC

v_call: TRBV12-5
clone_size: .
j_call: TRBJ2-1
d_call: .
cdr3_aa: CASGFSGYNEQFF
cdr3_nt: TGTGCTAGTGGTTTTTCCGGGTACAATGAGCAGTTCTTC

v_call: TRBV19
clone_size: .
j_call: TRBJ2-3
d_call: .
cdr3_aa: CASRTGSLGTDTQYF
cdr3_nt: TGTGCCAGTAGGACGGGCTCGCTTGGCACAGATACGCAGTATTTT

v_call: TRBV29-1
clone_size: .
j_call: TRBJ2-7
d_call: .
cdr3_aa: CSQLHQGGWKYF
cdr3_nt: TGCAGCCAACTACACCAAGGGGGATGGAAGTACTTC

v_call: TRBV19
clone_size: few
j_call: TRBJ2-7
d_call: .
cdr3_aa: CASRSQDSSEQYF
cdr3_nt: TGTGCCAGTAGATCTCAGGATTCAAGCGAGCAGTACTTC

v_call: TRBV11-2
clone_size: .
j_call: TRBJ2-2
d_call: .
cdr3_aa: CASSYTTWGRNTGELFF
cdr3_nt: TGTGCCAGCAGCTACACTACGTGGGGGCGGAACACCGGGGAGCTGTTTTTT

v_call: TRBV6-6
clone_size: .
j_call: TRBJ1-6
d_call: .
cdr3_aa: CASRYRDWNSPLHF
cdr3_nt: TGTGCCAGCAGATACAGGGATTGGAATTCACCCCTCCACTTT

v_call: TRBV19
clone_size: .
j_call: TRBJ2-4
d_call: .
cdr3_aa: CASTGWEAKNIQYF
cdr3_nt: TGTGCCAGTACGGGGTGGGAGGCCAAAAACATTCAGTACTTC

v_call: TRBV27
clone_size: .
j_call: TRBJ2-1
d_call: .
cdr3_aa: CASSLSGAGEQFF
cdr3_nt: TGTGCCAGCAGTTTATCGGGAGCCGGTGAGCAGTTCTTC

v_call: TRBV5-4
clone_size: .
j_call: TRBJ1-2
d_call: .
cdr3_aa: CASSVYREPYGYTF
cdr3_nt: TGTGCCAGCAGCGTCTACAGGGAACCCTATGGCTACACCTTC

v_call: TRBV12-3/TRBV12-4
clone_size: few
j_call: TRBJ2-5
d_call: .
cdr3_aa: CASRVFGETQYF
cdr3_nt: TGTGCCAGCAGGGTATTCGGAGAGACCCAGTACTTC

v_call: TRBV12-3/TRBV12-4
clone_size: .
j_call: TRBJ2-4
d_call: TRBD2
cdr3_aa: CASLNGGRGAKNIQYF
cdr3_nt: TGTGCCAGCCTAAATGGGGGGAGGGGTGCCAAAAACATTCAGTACTTC

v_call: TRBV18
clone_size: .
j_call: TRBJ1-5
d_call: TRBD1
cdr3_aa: CARAQIRDRVGQPQHF
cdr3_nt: TGTGCCAGGGCCCAGATCCGGGACAGGGTCGGTCAGCCCCAGCATTTT

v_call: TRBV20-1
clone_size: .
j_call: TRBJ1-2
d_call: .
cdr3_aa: CSASRGEGYTF
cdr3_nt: TGCAGTGCCTCCAGGGGCGAAGGCTACACCTTC

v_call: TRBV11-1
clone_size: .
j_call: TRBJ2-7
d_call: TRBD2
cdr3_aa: CASSSNPGLADEQYF
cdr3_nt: TGTGCCAGCAGTTCGAATCCCGGACTAGCGGACGAGCAGTACTTC

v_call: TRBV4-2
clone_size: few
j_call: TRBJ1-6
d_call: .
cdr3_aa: CASSQDASNNSPLHF
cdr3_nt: TGTGCCAGCAGCCAAGATGCCAGTAATAATTCACCCCTCCACTTT

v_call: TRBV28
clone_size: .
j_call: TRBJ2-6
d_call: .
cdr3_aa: CASQQRDSGANVLTF
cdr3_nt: TGTGCCAGCCAACAAAGAGACTCTGGGGCCAACGTCCTGACTTTC

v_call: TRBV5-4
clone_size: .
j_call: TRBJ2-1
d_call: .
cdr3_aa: CASSPGRVIGYNEQFF
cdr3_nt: TGTGCCAGCAGCCCGGGGCGGGTAATCGGCTATAATGAGCAGTTCTTC

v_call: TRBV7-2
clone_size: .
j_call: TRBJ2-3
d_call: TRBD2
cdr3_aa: CASSVSGSADAQYF
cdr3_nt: TGTGCCAGCAGCGTTAGCGGGAGCGCAGATGCGCAGTATTTT

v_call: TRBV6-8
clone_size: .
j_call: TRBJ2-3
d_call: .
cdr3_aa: CASSLSIPGPTDTQYF
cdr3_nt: TGTGCCAGCAGTTTATCCATACCCGGGCCCACAGATACGCAGTATTTT

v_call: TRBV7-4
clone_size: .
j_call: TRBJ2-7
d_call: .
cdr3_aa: CASSFRRGTYEQYF
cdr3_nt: TGTGCCAGCAGCTTTCGACGAGGAACCTACGAGCAGTACTTC

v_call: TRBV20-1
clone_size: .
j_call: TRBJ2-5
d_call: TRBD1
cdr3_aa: CSARDDREETQYF
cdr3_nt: TGCAGTGCTAGAGATGACAGGGAAGAGACCCAGTACTTC

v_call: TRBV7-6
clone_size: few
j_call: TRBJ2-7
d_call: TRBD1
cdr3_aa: CASSATGGEQYF
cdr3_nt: TGTGCCAGCAGCGCAACAGGGGGCGAGCAGTACTTC